These 13 T cell receptor beta chains were sequenced from one sample in a study of human T cells and chemical hapten exposure. Time point: patch test 1, 2 weeks after DPC sensitization. The treatment denotes: therapeutic diphenylcyclopropenone sensitization with weekly scalp DPC. TCRdb re-analysed the RACE reads in MiXCR, keeping a single row per CDR3 protein. The table shows approximately 74,000 distinct CDR3 sequences, with 30% to 35% occurring only once. The sample was whole blood, taken in connection with sensitization to the hapten diphenylcyclopropenone (DPC). The receptors were sampled from a man aged 35 to 55 with alopecia areata. Some clones in this sample may be carry-over from other donors' samples.

This clonotype was picked up a small number of times. This rearrangement joins TRBV7-2 to TRBJ2-3, with D unresolved. The CDR3 sequence is 11 residues long. Per the germline V gene, CDR1 is SGHTA and CDR2 is FQGNSA. V was clipped by 5 bases and J by 5 bases, with 5 bases between them. CDR3 amino acids: CASSPKDTQYF. As DNA, the CDR3 is TGTGCCAGCAGCCCTAAAGATACGCAGTATTTT.

This clonotype was seen a handful of times. The CDR3 loop reads CASSFLAAQDTGELFF. CDR3 in DNA: TGCGCCAGCAGCTTCCTAGCGGCCCAAGACACCGGGGAGCTGTTTTTT. The chain has TRBV5-1 and TRBJ2-2; TRBD2 matches 7 bases. The V segment lost 2 bases and the J segment 3 bases; nucleotides outside the gene matches: 7. Germline CDR1 is SGHRS and CDR2 is YFSETQ. There are 16 residues in the CDR3.

The chain carries TRBV28 and TRBJ2-3, with D possibly matching TRBD2 (6 bases). The CDR3 sequence is 16 residues long. The V end was cut by 3 bases, the J end by 5 bases, with 18 bases between. The germline CDR1 and CDR2 sequences are MDHEN and SYDVKM. CDR3 in DNA: TGTGCCAGCAGTTTGATAGACTCCGGGAGTGGAGATACGCAGTATTTT. Protein sequence: CASSLIDSGSGDTQYF.

The chain uses TRBV28 and TRBJ2-5; 8 nucleotides line up with TRBD2. CDR1 and CDR2 from the germline V gene are MDHEN and SYDVKM. The V and J ends lost 6 bases and 1 base, in that order; junction bases with no gene match: 4. The CDR3 contains 14 residues. The CDR3: CASSFSGSQETQYF. CDR3 DNA sequence: TGTGCCAGCAGCTTCAGCGGGAGCCAAGAGACCCAGTACTTC. Looking up the rest from reference TRBV28 and TRBJ2-5 gives the full variable domain: DVKVTQSSRYLVKRTGEKVFLECVQDMDHENMFWYRQDPGLGLRLIYFSYDVKMKEKGDIPEGYSVSREKKERFSLILESASTNQTSMYLCASSFSGSQETQYFGPGTRLLVL.

This clonotype was observed a few times. The chain joins TRBV7-2 to TRBJ1-1; D may be TRBD1 (5 bases). The CDR3 is made up of 14 amino acids. V lost 7 bases, J lost 4 bases, and 16 bases lay in between. Germline lookup yields CDR1 SGHTA and CDR2 FQGNSA. The CDR3 DNA sequence: TGTGCCAGCACTTTGGGGACGGTGTTCACTGAAGCTTTCTTT. Its protein product is CASTLGTVFTEAFF.

The sample holds a few counts of this clonotype. The chain employs TRBV27 and TRBJ1-3; D is perhaps TRBD1 (5 bases). Trimming left V 7 bases short and J 4 bases short, with 20 bases between. There are 16 residues in the CDR3. Per the germline V gene, CDR1 is MNHEY and CDR2 is SMNVEV (reference sequence). CDR3 coding DNA: TGTGCCAGCATCTATTACCGGGACGAGAGGGGAAACACCATATATTTT. This gives the protein CASIYYRDERGNTIYF.

The chain links TRBV2 to TRBJ1-1, with a possible D match to TRBD1 (5 bases). In germline, CDR1 is SNHLY, CDR2 FYNNEI. V lost 8 bases and J lost 0, with 10 bases in between. The CDR3 sequence is 13 residues long. This chain's CDR3 is CASEDTMNTEAFF. The CDR3 DNA sequence: TGTGCCAGCGAGGACACAATGAACACTGAAGCTTTCTTT.

V usage is TRBV12-3 or TRBV12-4 and J usage is TRBJ2-1; 10 nucleotides match TRBD2. After removal of 3 bases from V and 1 base from J, the junction contained 6 bases not matched to a gene. The CDR3 runs to 17 residues. The CDR3 sequence is CASSFLTTSGSYNEQFF. CDR3 DNA: TGTGCCAGCAGTTTCCTAACGACTAGCGGGTCCTACAATGAGCAGTTCTTC.

The chain's CDR3 is CASSPRGGSGYEQYF. In nucleotides, the CDR3 is TGTGCCAGCAGCCCGAGGGGTGGTAGCGGCTACGAGCAGTACTTC. The chain carries TRBV11-2 and TRBJ2-7; D is perhaps TRBD2 (6 bases). CDR3 length: 15 amino acids. Per germline, CDR1 SGHAT and CDR2 FQNNGV. Trimming removed 5 bases at V and 3 bases at J, with 17 bases between.

The rearrangement uses TRBV20-1 and TRBJ1-6; TRBD1 is a possible D gene (5 bases). Germline lookup yields CDR1 DFQATT and CDR2 SNEGSKA (reference sequence). V gave up 6 bases and J gave up 7 bases, with 16 bases separating them. The CDR3 sequence is 14 residues long. CDR3 DNA sequence: TGCAGTGCGGAGACAGAGGCGAGGAATTCACCCCTCCACTTT. Encoded protein: CSAETEARNSPLHF.

The chain employs TRBV2 and TRBJ1-1; 7 bases map to TRBD1. The junction had 2 bases not matched to a gene; V was cut back by 6 bases and J by 1 base. In germline, CDR1 is SNHLY, CDR2 FYNNEI. The CDR3 covers 13 residues. CDR3 sequence: CASRGTANTEAFF. As DNA, the CDR3 is TGTGCCAGCAGGGGGACAGCGAACACTGAAGCTTTCTTT.

Only a few counts were recorded for this clonotype. The chain joins TRBV2 to TRBJ2-5, with 7 bases lining up with TRBD2. The CDR3 is made up of 14 amino acids. Unmatched junction bases numbered 4, after V lost 4 bases and J lost 2 bases. The V gene's germline CDR1 is SNHLY and CDR2 FYNNEI. The CDR3 here is CASSVGGGQETQYF. For the CDR3, the DNA is TGTGCCAGCAGTGTTGGGGGGGGGCAAGAGACCCAGTACTTC.

The chain combines TRBV10-2 with TRBJ1-5; D unclear. This CDR3 region has 14 residues. CDR1 WSHSY and CDR2 SAAADI come from the germline V gene. V was shortened by 9 bases and J by 0 bases, with 12 bases between the two germline ends. Written as DNA, the CDR3 is TGCGCCAGGGCGACATTTTATAGCAATCAGCCCCAGCATTTT. It specifies CARATFYSNQPQHF.